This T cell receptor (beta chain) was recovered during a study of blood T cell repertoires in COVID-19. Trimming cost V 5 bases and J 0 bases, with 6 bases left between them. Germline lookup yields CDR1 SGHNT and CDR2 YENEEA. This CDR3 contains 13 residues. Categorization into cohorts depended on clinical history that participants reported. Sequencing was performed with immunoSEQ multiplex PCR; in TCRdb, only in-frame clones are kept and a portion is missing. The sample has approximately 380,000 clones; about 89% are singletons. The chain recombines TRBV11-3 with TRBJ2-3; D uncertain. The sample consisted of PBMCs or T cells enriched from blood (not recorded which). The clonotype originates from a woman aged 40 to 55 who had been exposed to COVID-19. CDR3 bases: TGTGCCAGCAGCACATCGAGCACAGATACGCAGTATTTT. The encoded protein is CASSTSSTDTQYF.